This TCR beta chain was found in a study of T cell changes during pregnancy in multiple sclerosis. Clones were sequenced by immunoSEQ multiplex PCR, and TCRdb holds only the in-frame ones, with some missing. Of about 86,000 clones listed, 75% to 95% are singletons. The CDR3 is 15 residues long. Germline V gives CDR1 SGHRS, CDR2 YFSETQ. V trimming: 3 bases; J trimming: 6 bases; junction bases outside the gene matches: 9. V usage is TRBV5-1 and J usage is TRBJ2-7, with 10 bases fitting TRBD2. The sequence came from a female donor in good health, enrolled as a control in a pregnancy study. The sequencing used peripheral blood, collected in the first trimester of pregnancy. The CDR3 region has the DNA TGCGCCAGCAGCTACAAAACTAGCGGGGAAGCCGAGCAGTACTTC. Its protein is CASSYKTSGEAEQYF. The whole variable domain, filled in from reference TRBV5-1 and TRBJ2-7, reads KAGVTQTPRYLIKTRGQQVTLSCSPISGHRSVSWYQQTPGQGLQFLFEYFSETQRNKGNFPGRFSGRQFSNSRSEMNVSTLELGDSALYLCASSYKTSGEAEQYFGPGTRLTVT.